A selection of T cell receptor beta chains follows, all from one sample in a study of blood T cell repertoires in COVID-19. Using immunoSEQ multiplex PCR, the repertoire was profiled, and TCRdb retains in-frame clones only, with some absent. The table shows roughly 120,000 clones, with 60% to 85% occurring only once. Sequencing input: peripheral blood. These receptors all come from a man aged 65 to 79 with acute or convalescent COVID-19. Each CDR3 is given with its conserved first and last residue. The D gene is left open where the match is weak. Clone size is stated in some rows and not others, as once, few, many or a class when expanded.

J | V | D | size | CDR3 | DNA
TRBJ2-1 | TRBV27 | . | . | CASKTETSYNEQFF | TGTGCCAGCAAGACTGAGACCTCCTACAATGAGCAGTTCTTC
TRBJ2-7 | TRBV27 | TRBD2 | . | CASSSPPGGRNSYEQYF | TGTGCCAGCAGTTCCCCCCCCGGCGGGAGGAACTCCTACGAGCAGTACTTC
TRBJ2-3 | TRBV5-8 | . | . | CASSLVLDSAAGDTQYF | TGTGCCAGCAGCTTGGTTCTGGACAGCGCTGCCGGAGATACGCAGTATTTT
TRBJ1-1 | TRBV5-1 | TRBD1 | . | CASSRQGGNTEAFF | TGCGCCAGCAGCCGACAGGGTGGGAACACTGAAGCTTTCTTT
TRBJ2-1 | TRBV6-6 | TRBD2 | . | CASSYTGGPDEQFF | TGTGCCAGCAGTTACACGGGGGGGCCCGATGAGCAGTTCTTC
TRBJ1-4 | TRBV4-3 | TRBD1 | . | CASSHDRQGVNEKLFF | TGCGCCAGCAGCCACGACCGACAGGGGGTAAATGAAAAACTGTTTTTT
TRBJ2-2 | TRBV5-1 | TRBD2 | . | CASSRSGRESSGELFF | TGCGCCAGCAGCCGCAGCGGGCGGGAGTCAAGCGGGGAGCTGTTTTTT
TRBJ1-1 | TRBV5-1 | TRBD1 | . | CASSRSGTVNTEAFF | TGCGCCAGCAGCCGATCCGGGACAGTGAACACTGAAGCTTTCTTT
TRBJ1-2 | TRBV5-6 | . | . | CASSEGPNYGYTF | TGTGCCAGCAGCGAGGGCCCAAACTATGGCTACACCTTC
TRBJ2-3 | TRBV7-3 | . | few | CASSLRGNEDTQYF | TGTGCCAGCAGCTTAAGAGGGAACGAAGATACGCAGTATTTT
TRBJ1-2 | TRBV2 | TRBD1 | . | CASSGRTGVEGYTF | TGTGCCAGCAGTGGCCGGACAGGGGTGGAGGGCTACACCTTC
TRBJ2-7 | TRBV30 | TRBD2 | once | CAWSVTRTAGGLYEQYF | TGTGCCTGGAGTGTAACACGGACGGCGGGAGGGCTTTACGAGCAGTACTTC
TRBJ2-1 | TRBV7-2 | . | . | CASSLVGRVNEQFF | TGTGCCAGCAGCTTAGTGGGCAGGGTCAATGAGCAGTTCTTC
TRBJ1-4 | TRBV18 | TRBD1 | . | CASSPPGQGGEKLFF | TGTGCCAGCTCTCCTCCGGGACAGGGAGGAGAAAAACTGTTTTTT
TRBJ1-4 | TRBV5-1 | . | once | CASSLGAATNEKLFF | TGCGCCAGCAGCTTGGGGGCAGCAACTAATGAAAAACTGTTTTTT
TRBJ2-3 | TRBV27 | . | . | CASKNSQGSDTQYF | TGTGCCAGCAAGAATTCGCAGGGATCCGATACGCAGTATTTT
TRBJ1-4 | TRBV12-5 | . | . | CASGSNEKLFF | TGTGCTAGTGGCTCTAATGAAAAACTGTTTTTT
TRBJ2-1 | TRBV28 | TRBD2 | . | CASSFPMREGLYEQFF | TGTGCCAGCAGTTTCCCCATGCGGGAGGGTTTATATGAGCAGTTCTTC
TRBJ2-7 | TRBV20-1 | . | once | CSARGGGAYF | TGCAGTGCTCGAGGGGGGGGCGCGTACTTC
TRBJ2-7 | TRBV19 | . | . | CASSIGGQPAEQYF | TGTGCCAGTAGTATTGGGGGACAACCCGCCGAGCAGTACTTC
TRBJ1-2 | TRBV27 | . | . | CASSEGGQNYGYTF | TGTGCCAGCAGCGAGGGCGGACAGAACTATGGCTACACCTTC
TRBJ2-2 | TRBV11-2 | . | . | CASSLGGLYTGELFF | TGTGCCAGCAGCTTAGGGGGACTGTACACCGGGGAGCTGTTTTTT
TRBJ2-5 | TRBV5-8 | TRBD1 | . | CASSLQGAVETQYF | TGTGCCAGCAGCTTGCAGGGGGCGGTTGAGACCCAGTACTTC
TRBJ1-4 | TRBV4-1 | TRBD1 | . | CASSLGQGAHNEKLFF | TGCGCCAGCAGCCTAGGACAGGGGGCACATAATGAAAAACTGTTTTTT